This entry concerns a single T cell receptor (beta chain). Sequenced by immunoSEQ multiplex PCR; TCRdb stores in-frame clones only, minus some. The sample includes around 70,000 clones, more than 75% of them seen just once. The entry originates in a study of blood T cell repertoires in COVID-19. The CDR3 is 13 amino acids. Trimming left V 7 bases short and J 3 bases short, with 12 bases between. Germline CDR1 and CDR2: MNHEY and SVGEGT. The sample comprised peripheral blood. The V and J genes are TRBV6-2 or TRBV6-3 and TRBJ1-2, with unresolved D. The sequence derives from a human donor in a cohort sampled during active COVID-19. The CDR3 nucleotides are TGTGCCAGCACCCCCTCCGTTTACTATGGCTACACCTTC. Protein sequence: CASTPSVYYGYTF.